This T cell receptor (beta chain) was recorded in a study of blood T cell repertoires in COVID-19. This CDR3 has 11 amino acids. V was cut by 3 bases and J by 4 bases, with 6 bases left in between. Germline assignment: CDR1 DFQATT and CDR2 SNEGSKA (reference sequence). In the source study's methods: Amplification with reference gene primers provided the estimates of nucleated cell counts. The method was immunoSEQ multiplex PCR; TCRdb's version includes in-frame clones alone and lacks a portion of them. Clone size and the V and J calls come from that table; the DNA yielded D and trimming. Among 150,000 to 180,000 clones listed, roughly 84% were seen once. This clone was observed once.

The sample consisted of peripheral blood. The chain uses TRBV20-1 and TRBJ1-1; D ambiguous. This clonotype was obtained from a woman between 55 and 75 years old with COVID-19, enrolled during active disease. CDR3 nucleotides: TGCAGTGCTAGGAGTGGCACTGAAGCTTTCTTT. It yields the protein CSARSGTEAFF.